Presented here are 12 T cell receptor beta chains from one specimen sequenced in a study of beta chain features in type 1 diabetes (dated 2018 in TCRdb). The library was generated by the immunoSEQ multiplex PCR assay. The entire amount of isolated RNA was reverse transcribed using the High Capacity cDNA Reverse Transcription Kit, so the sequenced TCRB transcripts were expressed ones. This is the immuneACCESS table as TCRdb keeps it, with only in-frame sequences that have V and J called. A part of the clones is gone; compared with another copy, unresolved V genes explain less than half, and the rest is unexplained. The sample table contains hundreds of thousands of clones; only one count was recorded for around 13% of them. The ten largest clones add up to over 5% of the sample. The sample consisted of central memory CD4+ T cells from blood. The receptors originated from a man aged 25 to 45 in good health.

The CDR3 DNA reads as TGTGCCAGCAGCCAAGATCGGGCCACTAGCGGAGGGCAGTATTTT. It is translated as CASSQDRATSGGQYF. The V call is TRBV4-2, the J call TRBJ2-3, with 8 bases lining up with TRBD2. CDR3 size: 15 residues. V dropped 0 bases and J dropped 11; count of bases not matched to a gene: 10. The germline V gene has CDR1 LGHNA and CDR2 YNFKEQ.

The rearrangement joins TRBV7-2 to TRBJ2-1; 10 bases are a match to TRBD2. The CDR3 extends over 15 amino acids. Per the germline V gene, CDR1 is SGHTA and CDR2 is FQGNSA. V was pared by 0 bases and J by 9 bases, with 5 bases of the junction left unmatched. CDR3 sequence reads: CASSLASGGAGEQFF. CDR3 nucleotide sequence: TGTGCCAGCAGCTTAGCGAGCGGGGGGGCAGGTGAGCAGTTCTTC.

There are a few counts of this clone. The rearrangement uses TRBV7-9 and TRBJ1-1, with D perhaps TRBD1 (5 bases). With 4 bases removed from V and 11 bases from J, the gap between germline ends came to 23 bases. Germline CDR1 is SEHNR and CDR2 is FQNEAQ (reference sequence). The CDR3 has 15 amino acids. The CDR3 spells CASSSSGTLLERAFF. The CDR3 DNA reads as TGTGCCAGCAGCTCCTCCGGGACTCTACTTGAAAGGGCTTTCTTT.

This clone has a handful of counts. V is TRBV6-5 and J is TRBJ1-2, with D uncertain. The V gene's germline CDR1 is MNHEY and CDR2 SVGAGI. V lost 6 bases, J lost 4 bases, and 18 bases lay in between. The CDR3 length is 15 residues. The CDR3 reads CASRQNGLTGYGYTF. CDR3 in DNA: TGTGCCAGCAGACAAAACGGACTGACTGGCTATGGCTACACCTTC.

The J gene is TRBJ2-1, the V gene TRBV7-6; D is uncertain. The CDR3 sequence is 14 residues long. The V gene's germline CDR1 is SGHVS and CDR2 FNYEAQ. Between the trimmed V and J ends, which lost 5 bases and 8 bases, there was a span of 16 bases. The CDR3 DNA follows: TGTGCCAGCAGCGAAACATCCAGTCATTATGAGCAGTTCTTC. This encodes CASSETSSHYEQFF.

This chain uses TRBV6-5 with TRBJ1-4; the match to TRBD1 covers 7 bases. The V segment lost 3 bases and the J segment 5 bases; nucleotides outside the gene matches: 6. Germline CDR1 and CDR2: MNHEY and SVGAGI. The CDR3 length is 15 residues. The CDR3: CASSYRGTANEKLFF. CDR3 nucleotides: TGTGCCAGCAGTTATCGTGGGACAGCGAATGAAAAACTGTTTTTT.

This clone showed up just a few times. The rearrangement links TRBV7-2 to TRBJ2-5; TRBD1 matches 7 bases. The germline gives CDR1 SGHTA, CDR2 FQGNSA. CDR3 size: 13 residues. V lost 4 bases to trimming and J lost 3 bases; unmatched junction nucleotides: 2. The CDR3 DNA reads TGTGCCAGCAGCTGGGACAGCGAAGAGACCCAGTACTTC. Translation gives CASSWDSEETQYF.

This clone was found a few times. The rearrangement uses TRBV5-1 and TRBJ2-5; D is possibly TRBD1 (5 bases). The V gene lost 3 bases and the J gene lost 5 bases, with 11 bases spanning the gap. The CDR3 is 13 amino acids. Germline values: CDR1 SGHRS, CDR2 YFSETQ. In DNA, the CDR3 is TGCGCCAGCAGCTCAGGACACGGGGAGACCCAGTACTTC. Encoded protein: CASSSGHGETQYF. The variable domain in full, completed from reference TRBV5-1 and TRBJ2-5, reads KAGVTQTPRYLIKTRGQQVTLSCSPISGHRSVSWYQQTPGQGLQFLFEYFSETQRNKGNFPGRFSGRQFSNSRSEMNVSTLELGDSALYLCASSSGHGETQYFGPGTRLLVL.

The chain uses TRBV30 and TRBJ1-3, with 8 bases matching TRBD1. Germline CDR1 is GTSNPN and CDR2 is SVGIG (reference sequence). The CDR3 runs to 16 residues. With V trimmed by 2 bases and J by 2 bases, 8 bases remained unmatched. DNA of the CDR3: TGTGCCTGGAGTTATGGACAGGGACAAACTGGAAACACCATATATTTT. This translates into CAWSYGQGQTGNTIYF.

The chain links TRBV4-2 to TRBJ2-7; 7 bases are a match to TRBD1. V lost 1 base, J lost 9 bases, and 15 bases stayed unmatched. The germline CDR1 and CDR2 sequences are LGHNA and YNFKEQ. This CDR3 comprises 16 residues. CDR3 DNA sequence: TGTGCCAGCAGCCAAGGGACAGGACAAACCGTTACGAGGCAGTACTTC. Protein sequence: CASSQGTGQTVTRQYF.

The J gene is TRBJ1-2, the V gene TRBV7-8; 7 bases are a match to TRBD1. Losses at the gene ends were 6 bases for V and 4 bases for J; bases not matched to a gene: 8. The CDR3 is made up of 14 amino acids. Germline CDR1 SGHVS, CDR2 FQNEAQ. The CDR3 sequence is CASRPRGGPYGYTF. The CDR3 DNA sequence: TGTGCCAGCAGGCCCAGGGGGGGGCCCTATGGCTACACCTTC.

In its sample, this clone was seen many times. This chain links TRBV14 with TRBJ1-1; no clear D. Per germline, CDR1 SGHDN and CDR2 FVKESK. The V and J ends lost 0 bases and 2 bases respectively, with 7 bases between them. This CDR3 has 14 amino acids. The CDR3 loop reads CASSQDIRNTEAFF. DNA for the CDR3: TGTGCCAGCAGCCAAGATATCCGAAACACTGAAGCTTTCTTT.